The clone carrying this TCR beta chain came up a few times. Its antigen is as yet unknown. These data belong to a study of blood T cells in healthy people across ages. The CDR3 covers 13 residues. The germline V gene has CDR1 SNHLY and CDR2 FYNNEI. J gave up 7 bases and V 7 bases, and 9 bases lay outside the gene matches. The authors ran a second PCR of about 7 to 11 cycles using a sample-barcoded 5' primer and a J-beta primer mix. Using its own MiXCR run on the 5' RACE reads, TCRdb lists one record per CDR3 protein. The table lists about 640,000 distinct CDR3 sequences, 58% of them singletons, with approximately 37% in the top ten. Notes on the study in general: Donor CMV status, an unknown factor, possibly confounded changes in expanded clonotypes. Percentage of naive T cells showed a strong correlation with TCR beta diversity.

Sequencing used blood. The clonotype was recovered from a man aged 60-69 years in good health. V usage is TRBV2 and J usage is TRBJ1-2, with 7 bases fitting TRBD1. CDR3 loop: CASTPTGKPGYTF. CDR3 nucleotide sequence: TGTGCCAGCACCCCGACAGGGAAACCTGGCTACACCTTC.